The 31 T cell receptor beta chains below come from one sample, sequenced in a study of metastatic and nonmetastatic thyroid tumors. Every patient underwent thyroid surgery untreated. Via MiXCR, TCRdb re-called the PCR reads. The sample has around 14,000 clones, less than 4.5% seen once. Sequencing input: tumor tissue. The receptor source for this set is a female donor with papillary thyroid cancer or a benign thyroid nodule (not recorded which). Some clones in this sample may be carry-over from other donors' samples.

This clone was found a few times. This CDR3 is missing its conserved last phenylalanine or tryptophan, likely due to a read error. The genes are TRBV27 and TRBJ2-7; 9 bases align to TRBD1. J gave up 9 bases and V 9 bases, and 12 bases lay outside the gene matches. Germline V CDR1 and CDR2: MNHEY, SMNVEV (reference sequence). CDR3 length: 13 amino acids. CDR3 bases: TGTGCCAGTAGGACAGGGGCGGTTGGTGCGCAGTACTCC. It translates to CASRTGAVGAQYS.

V is TRBV27 and J is TRBJ2-1; 9 bases are a match to TRBD2. Germline V CDR1 and CDR2: MNHEY, SMNVEV (reference sequence). The junction had 3 bases not matched to a gene; V was cut back by 3 bases and J by 3 bases. This CDR3 spans 15 amino acids. CDR3 amino acids: CASSLREGLYNEQFF. The DNA for the CDR3 is TGTGCCAGCAGTTTGCGGGAGGGCCTCTACAATGAGCAGTTCTTC.

V usage is TRBV28 and J usage is TRBJ1-2; D remains ambiguous. The CDR3 consists of 13 residues. V lost 5 bases and J lost 6, with 13 bases in between. Germline loops: CDR1 MDHEN, CDR2 SYDVKM. The CDR3 here is CASSHSAVHGYTF. The CDR3 nucleotides are TGTGCCAGCAGTCACAGCGCGGTTCATGGCTACACCTTC.

In its sample, this clone was seen a few times. The chain combines TRBV25-1 with TRBJ1-6, with 7 bases identical to TRBD1. V was clipped by 5 bases and J by 7 bases; unmatched bases: 11. This CDR3 region has 16 residues. CDR1 and CDR2 (germline): MGHDK, SYGVNS. As DNA, the CDR3 is TGTGCCAGCAGTCCTCCTTTGGGACAGCCAAATTCACCCCTCCACTTT. Residues: CASSPPLGQPNSPLHF.

The gene calls are TRBV6-1 and TRBJ2-5; perhaps D is TRBD1 or TRBD2 (6 bases each). Germline CDR1 reads MNHNS; CDR2 reads SASEGT. V was clipped by 5 bases and J by 4 bases, with 14 bases between them. This CDR3 comprises 14 residues. The CDR3 DNA reads as TGTGCCAGCAGTTCACGACTAGGGGGAGAGACCCAGTACTTC. Protein: CASSSRLGGETQYF.

V usage is TRBV7-2 and J usage is TRBJ1-2; unclear D gene. Germline V gene lookup returns CDR1 SGHTA and CDR2 FQGNSA. V was shortened by 5 bases and J by 8 bases, with 12 bases between the two germline ends. The CDR3 sequence is 12 residues long. The CDR3 loop reads CASSLRYQGYTF. The CDR3 nucleotides are TGTGCCAGCAGCCTCCGATATCAAGGCTACACCTTC.

The chain recombines TRBV24-1 with TRBJ2-2; 8 positions agree with TRBD1. The V gene end was trimmed by 2 bases and the J gene end by 0 bases; junction bases not matched to a gene: 10. Germline V gene lookup returns CDR1 KGHDR and CDR2 SFDVKD. This CDR3 has 19 amino acids. The CDR3 bases are TGTGCCACCAGTGATTCCCCGGACAGGGCGCTAACGAACACCGGGGAGCTGTTTTTT. Its protein is CATSDSPDRALTNTGELFF.

This clone is deemed hyperexpanded. This chain connects TRBV6-2 or TRBV6-3 to TRBJ2-1, with D possibly TRBD2 on 7 matching bases. CDR1 is MNHEY, CDR2 SVGEGT, per germline. The CDR3 is 16 amino acids. The V and J ends lost 5 bases and 7 bases respectively, with 21 bases between them. The CDR3: CASSQGRGDLGNEQFF. CDR3 DNA sequence: TGTGCCAGCAGTCAGGGGAGGGGGGACCTCGGTAATGAGCAGTTCTTC.

The chain employs TRBV5-8 and TRBJ1-2, with D hard to call. From germline, CDR1 is SGHTS and CDR2 YDEGEE. With 2 bases removed from V and 7 bases from J, the gap between germline ends came to 9 bases. This CDR3 spans 12 amino acids. CDR3 nucleotides: TGTGCCAGCAGCTTCCGACAATCTGGCTACACCTTC. Its protein is CASSFRQSGYTF.

The chain combines TRBV9 with TRBJ2-7; D may be TRBD1 or TRBD2 (6 bases each). The CDR3 loop spans 15 amino acids. CDR1 is SGDLS, CDR2 YYNGEE, per germline. V lost 4 bases, J lost 0 bases, and 14 bases lay in between. The CDR3 sequence is CASSIGEDSSYEQYF. DNA of the CDR3: TGTGCCAGCAGCATAGGGGAGGACAGCTCCTACGAGCAGTACTTC.

This chain joins TRBV5-1 and TRBJ2-5, with 9 bases lining up with TRBD1. The germline gives CDR1 SGHRS, CDR2 YFSETQ. This CDR3 contains 14 residues. J was trimmed by 2 bases and V by 4 bases; bases with no gene match: 3. The CDR3 protein is CASSPDRGQETQYF. CDR3 coding DNA: TGCGCCAGCAGCCCGGACAGGGGACAAGAGACCCAGTACTTC.

This clone occurred a few times. The V and J genes are TRBV6-4 and TRBJ1-1, with D uncertain. Trimming shortened V by 0 bases and J by 1 base, and 12 bases separated the two germline ends. Looked up from germline, CDR1 is MRHNA and CDR2 is SNTAGT. The CDR3 totals 16 residues. CDR3 nucleotides: TGTGCCAGCAGTGACTCATGGTTCCGGAAGAACACTGAAGCTTTCTTT. Translation: CASSDSWFRKNTEAFF.

The J gene is TRBJ2-2, the V gene TRBV6-1; D not certain. The CDR3 runs 15 residues. Germline CDR1 and CDR2: MNHNS and SASEGT. Trimming pared 8 bases from V and 0 bases from J, leaving 13 bases between. CDR3 sequence (DNA): TGTGCCAGCGGGCTGGAACGAACGAACACCGGGGAGCTGTTTTTT. This encodes CASGLERTNTGELFF.

The J gene is TRBJ1-1, the V gene TRBV27, with 7 bases matching TRBD1. The length of the CDR3 is 15 residues. With 3 bases clipped from V and 4 bases from J, the junction kept 8 bases outside the gene matches. CDR1 MNHEY and CDR2 SMNVEV come from the germline V gene (reference sequence). The CDR3 region has the DNA TGTGCCAGCAGTTTTCTAAGGGGGCCTGGCACTGAAGCTTTCTTT. Amino acids: CASSFLRGPGTEAFF.

The genes are TRBV28 and TRBJ1-3; D is unresolved. Germline CDR1 is MDHEN and CDR2 is SYDVKM. The CDR3 loop spans 14 amino acids. Trimming pared 5 bases from V and 2 bases from J, leaving 10 bases between. The DNA of the CDR3 is TGTGCCAGCAGTGGCCGCGGAACTGGAAACACCATATATTTT. Protein: CASSGRGTGNTIYF.

This chain joins TRBV27 and TRBJ2-7; maybe TRBD2 (5 bases). V shed 6 bases and J shed 2 bases, with 11 bases lying between them. CDR1 is MNHEY and CDR2 is SMNVEV in the germline V gene (reference sequence). The CDR3 spans 13 residues. CDR3 loop: CASRDSGAYEQYF. CDR3 bases: TGTGCCAGCAGGGACTCCGGGGCCTACGAGCAGTACTTC.

This clone was picked up a small number of times. The rearrangement links TRBV12-3 or TRBV12-4 to TRBJ1-2, with D perhaps matching TRBD1 (5 bases). The CDR3 spans 13 residues. The V and J ends lost 6 bases and 0 bases respectively, with 8 bases between them. The DNA of the CDR3 is TGTGCCAGCAGCCTAGGGGCTAACTATGGCTACACCTTC. It specifies CASSLGANYGYTF.

This clone came up a few times. The J gene is TRBJ1-2, the V gene TRBV6-6; no definite D call. Trimming stripped 0 bases from V and 8 bases from J, with 13 bases between. Germline-derived CDR1 and CDR2 are MNHNY and SVGAGI (reference sequence). This CDR3 contains 14 residues. DNA for the CDR3: TGTGCCAGCAGTTACTCGACCTGGGTAGGAGGCTACACCTTC. It translates to CASSYSTWVGGYTF.

This clone appeared a few times. The chain employs TRBV20-1 and TRBJ2-1; the D call may be TRBD1 or TRBD2 (7 bases each). The germline V and J ends were trimmed by 6 bases and 3 bases, with 15 bases remaining between them. Germline lookup yields CDR1 DFQATT and CDR2 SNEGSKA (reference sequence). The CDR3 consists of 14 residues. The CDR3 loop is CSAQGGRSYNEQFF. CDR3 in DNA: TGCAGTGCCCAGGGGGGGAGGAGCTACAATGAGCAGTTCTTC.

The CDR3 is CASSLESSGPFF. The CDR3, as DNA: TGCGCCAGCAGCTTGGAGTCGAGCGGTCCGTTCTTC. The V and J genes are TRBV5-1 and TRBJ2-1; maybe TRBD2 (5 bases). Trimming took 0 bases from V and 15 from J, leaving 13 bases between them. Germline CDR1 and CDR2: SGHRS and YFSETQ. The CDR3 covers 12 residues.

This clone was seen more than once but under ten times. V gene TRBV15 combines with J gene TRBJ2-7, with a weak D call TRBD1 (6 bases). CDR1 and CDR2 (germline): LNHNV, YYDKDF (reference sequence). This CDR3 has 14 amino acids. Trimming removed 2 bases at V and 7 bases at J, with 15 bases between. The DNA for the CDR3 is TGTGCCACCAGCAGAATGGGGACAACCTGGGAGCAGTACTTC. Translated, it gives CATSRMGTTWEQYF.

This clone is medium-sized within its sample. The V call is TRBV2, the J call TRBJ2-2, with 7 bases that match TRBD1. CDR3 length: 13 residues. The junction had 1 base not matched to a gene; V was cut back by 7 bases and J by 2 bases. Germline CDR1 and CDR2: SNHLY and FYNNEI. CDR3 amino acids: CASKGANTGELFF. CDR3 coding DNA: TGTGCCAGCAAGGGGGCAAACACCGGGGAGCTGTTTTTT.

This clone is medium-sized within its sample. The chain is built from TRBV5-1 and TRBJ2-1; TRBD1 might be the D (6 bases). Germline V gene lookup returns CDR1 SGHRS and CDR2 YFSETQ. Trimming took off 4 bases at V and 6 bases at J, with 17 bases between the two ends. The CDR3 totals 15 residues. CDR3 nucleotides: TGCGCCAGCAGCCGTACAACCCAACAGGGCAATGAGCAGTTCTTC. This codes for CASSRTTQQGNEQFF.

The sample holds a few counts of this clone. The chain carries TRBV5-1 and TRBJ2-2; D perhaps matches TRBD2 (5 bases). This CDR3 has 16 residues. Per germline, CDR1 SGHRS and CDR2 YFSETQ. Trimming shortened V by 2 bases and J by 0 bases, and 11 bases separated the two germline ends. The CDR3 protein is CASSFGSEPNTGELFF. The CDR3 DNA follows: TGCGCCAGCAGCTTTGGGAGCGAACCGAACACCGGGGAGCTGTTTTTT.

This clone was detected only a few times. The chain recombines TRBV6-5 with TRBJ2-2; the D is unclear. The CDR3 consists of 14 residues. Germline CDR1 reads MNHEY; CDR2 reads SVGAGI. V lost 4 bases to trimming and J lost 0 bases, with 6 bases between them. CDR3: CASSFGPNTGELFF. CDR3 DNA sequence: TGTGCCAGCAGTTTCGGTCCGAACACCGGGGAGCTGTTTTTT.

This clone has a handful of counts. The chain couples TRBV11-3 to TRBJ2-1, with D unclear. Deletions cut 1 base from V and 6 bases from J, with 7 bases between. This CDR3 has 13 residues. The germline V gene has CDR1 SGHNT and CDR2 YENEEA. CDR3 loop: CASSLGSSNEQFF. CDR3 bases: TGTGCCAGCAGCTTAGGCTCTAGCAATGAGCAGTTCTTC.

This clone was seen only a few times. The gene calls are TRBV28 and TRBJ2-7; 8 nucleotides agree with TRBD1. V lost 2 bases and J lost 4; bases outside the gene matches: 4. The CDR3 length is 14 residues. Germline loops: CDR1 MDHEN, CDR2 SYDVKM. DNA for the CDR3: TGTGCCAGCAGTTTAAGGACAGGGAGGTACGAGCAGTACTTC. It yields the protein CASSLRTGRYEQYF.

CDR3 bases: TGTGCCAGCGTCTTCCGGGAGGGCCTCGCCTACGAGCAGTACTTC. It specifies CASVFREGLAYEQYF. The rearrangement joins TRBV6-1 to TRBJ2-7, with TRBD2 matching 8 bases. Unmatched junction bases numbered 11, after V lost 8 bases and J lost 2 bases. CDR3 size: 15 residues. Germline V gene lookup returns CDR1 MNHNS and CDR2 SASEGT.

By sample fraction, this clone is large (0.1 to 1%). The J gene is TRBJ2-7, the V gene TRBV27; D is undetermined. CDR1 and CDR2 from the germline V gene are MNHEY and SMNVEV (reference sequence). Trimming stripped 2 bases from V and 7 bases from J, with 12 bases between. The length of the CDR3 is 13 residues. CDR3 in amino acids: CASSLGLRLEQYF. CDR3 bases: TGTGCCAGCAGTTTAGGCCTCCGCCTGGAGCAGTACTTC.

The CDR3 spells CASSFRTGVLETQYF. CDR3 sequence (DNA): TGTGCCAGCAGCTTTAGGACAGGGGTCCTAGAGACCCAGTACTTC. This chain joins TRBV7-2 and TRBJ2-5, with 9 bases matching TRBD1. This CDR3 comprises 15 residues. Germline loops: CDR1 SGHTA, CDR2 FQGNSA. Trimming cost V 3 bases and J 4 bases; bases outside gene matches: 6.

The chain links TRBV2 to TRBJ1-3; a weak D match, TRBD1 (6 bases). V was pared by 2 bases and J by 1 base, with 12 bases between. This CDR3 contains 16 residues. The germline CDR1 and CDR2 sequences are SNHLY and FYNNEI. In DNA form, the CDR3 reads TGTGCCAGCAGTGAATGGGTAGGGGGGTCTGGAAACACCATATATTTT. Its translation is CASSEWVGGSGNTIYF.